The 26 T cell receptor beta chains listed next were all sequenced from one sample in a study of cytomegalovirus exposure and HLA in healthy donors. A multiplex PCR was run with 60 Vbeta primers and 13 Jbeta primers. Method: immunoSEQ multiplex PCR; TCRdb's copy keeps in-frame clones and lacks some. The table has about 110,000 clones, about 68% seen once. Sample: PBMCs. Receptors were obtained from a woman aged 40 to 50 in good health and CMV-seropositive.

This chain connects TRBV11-2 to TRBJ2-7, with D maybe TRBD2 (5 bases). Deletions cut 5 bases from V and 6 bases from J, with 11 bases between. This CDR3 is built from 12 residues. Per germline, CDR1 SGHAT and CDR2 FQNNGV. The chain's CDR3 is CASSRVGSEQYF. The CDR3 DNA follows: TGTGCCAGCAGCCGGGTTGGGAGCGAGCAGTACTTC. The whole variable domain, remainder taken from reference TRBV11-2 and TRBJ2-7, is EAGVAQSPRYKIIEKRQSVAFWCNPISGHATLYWYQQILGQGPKLLIQFQNNGVVDDSQLPKDRFSAERLKGVDSTLKIQPAKLEDSAVYLCASSRVGSEQYFGPGTRLTVT.

V gene TRBV9 combines with J gene TRBJ1-2, with D tentatively TRBD1 (5 bases). Germline lookup yields CDR1 SGDLS and CDR2 YYNGEE. The CDR3 runs 13 residues. Trimming took off 0 bases at V and 6 bases at J, with 9 bases between the two ends. This CDR3 reads CASSVDFRDGYTF. CDR3 nucleotide sequence: TGTGCCAGCAGCGTAGACTTCAGGGATGGCTACACCTTC.

The J gene is TRBJ1-5, the V gene TRBV6-5; TRBD1 is a possible D gene (5 bases). The V gene lost 6 bases and the J gene lost 2 bases, with 11 bases spanning the gap. From germline, CDR1 is MNHEY and CDR2 SVGAGI. This CDR3 comprises 14 residues. The CDR3 is CASRVTEGNQPQHF. The CDR3, as DNA: TGTGCCAGCAGGGTGACAGAGGGCAATCAGCCCCAGCATTTT.

This chain links TRBV5-6 with TRBJ1-2; perhaps TRBD1 as D (5 bases). Trimming removed 4 bases from V and 9 bases from J, with 10 bases in between. The CDR3 length is 11 residues. Germline values: CDR1 SGHDT, CDR2 YYEEEE. The CDR3 DNA is TGTGCCAGCAGCCCGGGGGGTCGCTACACCTTC. Its protein is CASSPGGRYTF.

The chain employs TRBV18 and TRBJ2-5; TRBD1 aligns across 8 bases. J lost 2 bases, V lost 1 base, and 6 bases had no gene match. The CDR3 has 16 amino acids. CDR1 is KGHSH and CDR2 is LQKENI in the germline V gene. CDR3 residues: CASSPLGTGPQETQYF. As DNA, the CDR3 is TGTGCCAGCTCACCACTAGGGACAGGCCCTCAAGAGACCCAGTACTTC.

This sequence joins TRBV4-3 and TRBJ2-6; D ambiguous. This CDR3 region has 16 residues. Trimming pared 0 bases from V and 0 bases from J, leaving 6 bases between. Per the germline V gene, CDR1 is LGHNA and CDR2 is YSLEER. For the CDR3, the DNA is TGCGCCAGCAGCCAAGATCTAAGCTCTGGGGCCAACGTCCTGACTTTC. This gives the protein CASSQDLSSGANVLTF.

The V and J genes are TRBV9 and TRBJ1-1, with D possibly matching TRBD1 (6 bases). CDR1 is SGDLS, CDR2 YYNGEE, per germline. The CDR3 loop spans 13 amino acids. V gave up 3 bases and J gave up 5 bases, with 11 bases separating them. The CDR3 coding sequence is TGTGCCAGCAGCGCACACCAGGGGACTGAAGCTTTCTTT. This translates into CASSAHQGTEAFF. The full variable domain, its missing parts supplied by reference TRBV9 and TRBJ1-1, is DSGVTQTPKHLITATGQRVTLRCSPRSGDLSVYWYQQSLDQGLQFLIQYYNGEERAKGNILERFSAQQFPDLHSELNLSSLELGDSALYFCASSAHQGTEAFFGQGTRLTVV.

This sequence joins TRBV21-1 and TRBJ2-1; TRBD2, as called in the table, went unchecked against the DNA. TRBV21-1 corresponds to a pseudogene. The CDR3 has 15 residues. The CDR3 DNA follows: TGTGCCAGCAGCAAAGAGGAGCCAGAATACAATGAGCAGTTCTTC. Amino acid sequence: CASSKEEPEYNEQFF.

In this sample, this clone turned up a few times. The chain uses TRBV5-1 and TRBJ2-2; D might be TRBD2 (5 bases). Germline-derived CDR1 and CDR2 are SGHRS and YFSETQ. Trimming removed 4 bases from V and 4 bases from J, with 11 bases in between. The CDR3 sequence is 14 residues long. CDR3 DNA sequence: TGCGCCAGCAGCGGTGGGAGAGGCACCGGGGAGCTGTTTTTT. This sequence encodes CASSGGRGTGELFF.

This sequence joins TRBV6-1 and TRBJ1-2, with 10 bases aligning to TRBD1. The CDR3 is made up of 16 amino acids. The germline V gene encodes CDR1 MNHNS and CDR2 SASEGT. Trimming removed 3 bases from V and 8 bases from J; junction bases left unmatched: 12. The CDR3 bases are TGTGCCAGCAGTGATCCCTCGGCGGGACAGGGGCTGGGCTACACCTTC. Encoded protein: CASSDPSAGQGLGYTF.

This clone came up once. The chain links TRBV9 to TRBJ1-2, with 10 bases aligning to TRBD1. The CDR3 has 15 amino acids. CDR1 SGDLS and CDR2 YYNGEE come from the germline V gene. J gave up 3 bases and V 0 bases, and 2 bases lay outside the gene matches. CDR3 amino acids: CASSVGQGAYYGYTF. CDR3 sequence (DNA): TGTGCCAGCAGCGTAGGACAGGGGGCGTACTATGGCTACACCTTC.

This clone was counted once. V is TRBV4-2 and J is TRBJ2-1, with TRBD2 matching over 14 bases. The CDR3 has 16 residues. Per germline, CDR1 LGHNA and CDR2 YNFKEQ. J lost 7 bases, V lost 0 bases, and 2 bases had no gene match. The CDR3: CASSQEGTSGRNEQFF. CDR3 DNA sequence: TGTGCCAGCAGCCAAGAAGGGACTAGCGGGAGAAATGAGCAGTTCTTC.

In nucleotides, the CDR3 is TGCGCCAGCAGCCCCCGACAGGGAGGGAACACCGGGGAGCTGTTTTTT. It specifies CASSPRQGGNTGELFF. The chain links TRBV4-1 to TRBJ2-2; the D gene is possibly TRBD1 (7 bases). The CDR3 consists of 16 residues. Germline values: CDR1 MGHRA, CDR2 YSYEKL. Trimming stripped 4 bases from V and 1 base from J, with 13 bases between.

V and J are TRBV14 and TRBJ1-2, with a tentative D call TRBD1 (5 bases). V dropped 1 base and J dropped 0 bases, with 9 bases sitting between them. Germline CDR1 reads SGHDN; CDR2 reads FVKESK. This CDR3 spans 15 amino acids. CDR3 sequence: CASSQGQPANYGYTF. In DNA, the CDR3 is TGTGCCAGCAGCCAAGGACAGCCAGCTAACTATGGCTACACCTTC.

This CDR3 reads CASSLGQARGGTQYF. As DNA, the CDR3 is TGCGCCAGCAGCCTAGGACAGGCCCGAGGGGGGACCCAGTACTTC. The chain is built from TRBV5-1 and TRBJ2-5, with 7 bases aligning to TRBD1. CDR1 and CDR2 from the germline V gene are SGHRS and YFSETQ. The CDR3 length is 15 residues. V gave up 4 bases and J gave up 7 bases; unmatched junction bases: 13. Supplemented by reference TRBV5-1 and TRBJ2-5, the full variable domain reads KAGVTQTPRYLIKTRGQQVTLSCSPISGHRSVSWYQQTPGQGLQFLFEYFSETQRNKGNFPGRFSGRQFSNSRSEMNVSTLELGDSALYLCASSLGQARGGTQYFGPGTRLLVL.

The V gene is TRBV7-9, the J gene TRBJ1-2; maybe TRBD1 (5 bases). V was shortened by 4 bases and J by 3 bases, with 12 bases between the two germline ends. CDR1 and CDR2 from the germline V gene are SEHNR and FQNEAQ (reference sequence). This CDR3 contains 14 residues. The CDR3 DNA reads TGTGCCAGCAGCTCCAGAGGAGGGGACTATGGCTACACCTTC. Translated: CASSSRGGDYGYTF.

The J gene is TRBJ2-1, the V gene TRBV7-8; D not certain. This CDR3 is built from 15 residues. Trimming pared 1 base from V and 3 bases from J, leaving 10 bases between. The germline CDR1 and CDR2 sequences are SGHVS and FQNEAQ. The DNA of the CDR3 is TGTGCCAGCAGCTTAGGGCGGCCCGTCTACAATGAGCAGTTCTTC. Translated: CASSLGRPVYNEQFF.

The V call is TRBV6-6, the J call TRBJ2-2; 8 nucleotides match TRBD1. The CDR3 is 12 residues long. Germline-derived CDR1 and CDR2 are MNHNY and SVGAGI (reference sequence). The CDR3 sequence: CATRTGYGELFF. CDR3 sequence (DNA): TGTGCGACGCGGACAGGGTACGGGGAGCTGTTTTTT.

Only a few counts were recorded for this clone. The chain links TRBV5-8 to TRBJ1-4; a weak D match, TRBD1 (6 bases). Trimming took off 4 bases at V and 10 bases at J, with 20 bases between the two ends. This CDR3 is built from 15 residues. The germline gives CDR1 SGHTS, CDR2 YDEGEE. In DNA, the CDR3 is TGTGCCAGCAGCCCCAGGGACACTTATGGGGGAAAACTGTTTTTT. Its protein product is CASSPRDTYGGKLFF. Supplemented by reference TRBV5-8 and TRBJ1-4, the full variable domain reads EAGVTQSPTHLIKTRGQQATLRCSPISGHTSVYWYQQALGLGLQFLLWYDEGEERNRGNFPPRFSGRQFPNYSSELNVNALELEDSALYLCASSPRDTYGGKLFFGSGTQLSVL.

The gene calls are TRBV4-3 and TRBJ2-1; weak D call: TRBD2 (6 bases). Germline V gene lookup returns CDR1 LGHNA and CDR2 YSLEER. The V and J ends lost 1 base and 6 bases respectively, with 19 bases between them. The CDR3 covers 17 residues. This CDR3 is CASSQGSFAEGLNEQFF. The CDR3 DNA reads as TGCGCCAGCAGCCAAGGCTCCTTCGCGGAGGGCCTCAATGAGCAGTTCTTC.

This chain uses TRBV27 with TRBJ2-5; D perhaps matches TRBD1 (5 bases). The better agreement between TRBJ2-7 and the DNA end casts doubt on the J call. The CDR3 sequence is 13 residues long. CDR1 is MNHEY, CDR2 SMNVEV, per germline (reference sequence). The CDR3 nucleotides are TGTGCCAGCAGTTTCTCGGACACCTACGAGCAGTACTTC. This translates into CASSFSDTYEQYF.

About this clone: An end of the junction differs from the germline gene, which may be a read error. In the same sample, other DNA sequences code for this CDR3. The V call is TRBV9, the J call TRBJ1-2; D is undetermined. CDR1 is SGDLS, CDR2 YYNGEE, per germline. This CDR3 has 15 residues. The DNA for the CDR3 is TGTGCCAGCAGCGGCAGTGGAGGCCTTAACTATGGCTACACCTTT. Translation gives CASSGSGGLNYGYTF.

This clone was detected only a few times. This chain uses TRBV27 with TRBJ2-7; TRBD1 is a possible D gene (6 bases). Trimming shortened V by 5 bases and J by 6 bases, and 14 bases separated the two germline ends. This CDR3 spans 13 amino acids. In germline, CDR1 is MNHEY, CDR2 SMNVEV (reference sequence). As DNA, the CDR3 is TGTGCCAGCAGTCCCCAGCTGGGGGCCGAGCAGTACTTC. Translating it yields CASSPQLGAEQYF.

The chain carries TRBV27 and TRBJ1-2; 7 bases line up with TRBD1. Unmatched junction bases numbered 5, after V lost 3 bases and J lost 4 bases. The CDR3 contains 14 residues. Per germline, CDR1 MNHEY and CDR2 SMNVEV (reference sequence). The CDR3 reads CASSFGGQPYGYTF. Here the CDR3 DNA reads TGTGCCAGCAGTTTTGGGGGACAGCCCTATGGCTACACCTTC.

J is TRBJ2-2 and V is TRBV4-2, with 8 bases identical to TRBD1. The ends lost 4 bases at V and 0 bases at J; junction bases unmatched: 4. The CDR3 consists of 16 residues. Germline V gene sequence: CDR1 LGHNA, CDR2 YNFKEQ. The CDR3 loop is CASSLGQGANTGELFF. The CDR3 nucleotides are TGTGCCAGCAGCCTCGGACAGGGCGCGAACACCGGGGAGCTGTTTTTT.

V usage is TRBV21-1 and J usage is TRBJ1-5; no check of the table's D call, TRBD1, against the DNA was made. TRBV21-1 is classified as a pseudogene. This CDR3 comprises 15 residues. The CDR3 DNA reads TGTGCCAGCACCACCAGGGGGCATAGCAATCAGCCCCAGCATTTT. Its protein product is CASTTRGHSNQPQHF.